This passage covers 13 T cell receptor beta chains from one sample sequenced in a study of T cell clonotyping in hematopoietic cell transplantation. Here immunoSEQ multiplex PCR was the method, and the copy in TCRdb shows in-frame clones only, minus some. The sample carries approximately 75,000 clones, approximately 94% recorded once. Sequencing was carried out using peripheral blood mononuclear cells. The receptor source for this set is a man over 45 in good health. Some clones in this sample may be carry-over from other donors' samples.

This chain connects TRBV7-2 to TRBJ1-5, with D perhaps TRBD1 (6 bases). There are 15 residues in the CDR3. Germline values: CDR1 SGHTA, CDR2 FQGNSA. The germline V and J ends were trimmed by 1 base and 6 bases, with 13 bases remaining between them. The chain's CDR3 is CASSLVSGASQPQHF. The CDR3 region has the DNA TGTGCCAGCAGCTTAGTATCGGGGGCCAGTCAGCCCCAGCATTTT.

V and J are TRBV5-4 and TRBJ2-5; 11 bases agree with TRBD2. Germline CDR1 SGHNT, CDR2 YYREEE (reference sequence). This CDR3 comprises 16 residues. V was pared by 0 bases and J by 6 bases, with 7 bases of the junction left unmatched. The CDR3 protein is CASSLAGTSGRKTQYF. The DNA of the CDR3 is TGTGCCAGCAGCTTGGCCGGGACTAGCGGTCGAAAGACCCAGTACTTC.

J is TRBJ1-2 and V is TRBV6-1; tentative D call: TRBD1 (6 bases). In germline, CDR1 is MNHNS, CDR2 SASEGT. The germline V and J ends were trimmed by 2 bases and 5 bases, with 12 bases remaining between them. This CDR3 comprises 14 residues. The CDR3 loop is CASSERQDLYGYTF. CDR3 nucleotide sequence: TGTGCCAGCAGTGAACGACAGGACCTATATGGCTACACCTTC.

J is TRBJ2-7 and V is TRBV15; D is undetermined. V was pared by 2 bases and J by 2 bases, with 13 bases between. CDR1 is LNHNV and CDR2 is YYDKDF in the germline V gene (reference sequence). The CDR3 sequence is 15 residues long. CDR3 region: CATSRYPAPTYEQYF. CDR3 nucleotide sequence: TGTGCCACCAGCAGATACCCCGCCCCAACCTACGAGCAGTACTTC.

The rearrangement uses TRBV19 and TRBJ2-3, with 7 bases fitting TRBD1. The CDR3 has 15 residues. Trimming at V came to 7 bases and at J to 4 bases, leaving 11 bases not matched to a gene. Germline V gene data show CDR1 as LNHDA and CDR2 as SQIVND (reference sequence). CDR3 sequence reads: CASNRGEGAPDTQYF. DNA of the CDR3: TGTGCCAGTAATAGGGGCGAGGGGGCACCAGATACGCAGTATTTT.

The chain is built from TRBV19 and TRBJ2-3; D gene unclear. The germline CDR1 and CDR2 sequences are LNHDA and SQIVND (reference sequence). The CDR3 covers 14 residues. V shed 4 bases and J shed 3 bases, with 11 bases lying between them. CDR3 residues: CASSNQASTDTQYF. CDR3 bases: TGTGCCAGTAGTAACCAGGCTAGTACAGATACGCAGTATTTT.

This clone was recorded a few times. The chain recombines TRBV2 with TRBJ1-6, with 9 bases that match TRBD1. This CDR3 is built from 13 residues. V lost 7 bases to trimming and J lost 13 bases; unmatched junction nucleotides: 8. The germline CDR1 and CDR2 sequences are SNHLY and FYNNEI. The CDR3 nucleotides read TGTGCCAGCACTAACAGGGGGCGCTTCCCCCTCCACTTT. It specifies CASTNRGRFPLHF.

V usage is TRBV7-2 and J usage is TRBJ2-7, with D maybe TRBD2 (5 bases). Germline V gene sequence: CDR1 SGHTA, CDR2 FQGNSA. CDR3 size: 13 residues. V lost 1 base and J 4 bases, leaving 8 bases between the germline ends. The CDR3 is CASSLGRDYEQYF. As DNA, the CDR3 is TGTGCCAGCAGCTTAGGTCGGGATTACGAGCAGTACTTC.

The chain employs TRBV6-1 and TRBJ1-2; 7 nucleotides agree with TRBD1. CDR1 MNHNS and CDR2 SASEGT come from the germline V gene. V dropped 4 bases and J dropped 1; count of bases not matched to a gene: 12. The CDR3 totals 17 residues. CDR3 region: CASSAVNKGQNNYGYTF. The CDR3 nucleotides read TGTGCCAGCAGTGCTGTTAATAAGGGACAGAATAACTATGGCTACACCTTC.

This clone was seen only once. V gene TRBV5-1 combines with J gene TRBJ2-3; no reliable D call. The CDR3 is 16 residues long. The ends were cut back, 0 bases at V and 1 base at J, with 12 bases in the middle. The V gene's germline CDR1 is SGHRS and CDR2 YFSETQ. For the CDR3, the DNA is TGCGCCAGCAGCTTGGGCATGCCCCAGGGCACAGATACGCAGTATTTT. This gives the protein CASSLGMPQGTDTQYF.

The CDR3 DNA is TGTGCCAGCAGCGAAACGGGACAGGGGGATTTCTATGGCTACACCTTC. Protein sequence: CASSETGQGDFYGYTF. This sequence joins TRBV5-6 and TRBJ1-2, with TRBD1 matching over 11 bases. The CDR3 loop spans 16 amino acids. J gave up 4 bases and V 4 bases, and 9 bases lay outside the gene matches. Germline values: CDR1 SGHDT, CDR2 YYEEEE.

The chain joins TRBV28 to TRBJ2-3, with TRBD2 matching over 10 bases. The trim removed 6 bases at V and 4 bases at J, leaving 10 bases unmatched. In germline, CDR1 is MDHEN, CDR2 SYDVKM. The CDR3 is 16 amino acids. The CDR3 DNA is TGTGCCAGCAGGGGGAGCCTAGCGGGAGAAGCAGATACGCAGTATTTT. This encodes CASRGSLAGEADTQYF.

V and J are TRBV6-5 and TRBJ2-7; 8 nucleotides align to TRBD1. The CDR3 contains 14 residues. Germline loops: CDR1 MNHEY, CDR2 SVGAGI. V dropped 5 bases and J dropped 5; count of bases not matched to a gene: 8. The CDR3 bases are TGTGCCAGCAGTAAGGGGGACAGGTCCCACGAGCAGTACTTC. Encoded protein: CASSKGDRSHEQYF.